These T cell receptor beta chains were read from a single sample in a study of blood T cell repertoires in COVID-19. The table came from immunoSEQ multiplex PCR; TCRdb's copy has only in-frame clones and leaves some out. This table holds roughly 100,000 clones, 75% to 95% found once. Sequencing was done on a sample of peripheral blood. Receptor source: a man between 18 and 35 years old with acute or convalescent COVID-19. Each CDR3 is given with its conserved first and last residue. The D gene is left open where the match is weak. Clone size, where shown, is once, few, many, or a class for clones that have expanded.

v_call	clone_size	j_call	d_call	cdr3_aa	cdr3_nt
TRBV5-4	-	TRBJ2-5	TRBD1	CASSRGGQGSAQETQYF	TGTGCCAGCAGCCGGGGGGGACAGGGGTCGGCCCAAGAGACCCAGTACTTC
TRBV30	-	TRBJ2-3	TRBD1	CAWTGTAANTQYF	TGTGCCTGGACTGGGACAGCCGCTAATACGCAGTATTTT
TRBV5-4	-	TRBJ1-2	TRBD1	CASSASGTGILYGYTF	TGTGCCAGCAGCGCCTCCGGGACAGGGATTTTGTATGGCTACACCTTC
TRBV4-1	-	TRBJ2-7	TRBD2	CASSHGLASYEQYF	TGCGCCAGCAGCCACGGACTAGCATCCTACGAGCAGTACTTC
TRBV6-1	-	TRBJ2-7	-	CASSENGIPTYEQYF	TGTGCCAGCAGTGAAAACGGGATTCCCACCTACGAGCAGTACTTC
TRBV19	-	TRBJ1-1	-	CASKVGRDTEAFF	TGTGCCAGTAAGGTGGGCAGGGACACTGAAGCTTTCTTT
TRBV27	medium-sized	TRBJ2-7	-	CASSPSRGPHYEQYF	TGTGCCAGCAGTCCCTCCCGAGGGCCGCACTACGAGCAGTACTTC
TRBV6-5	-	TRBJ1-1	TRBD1	CASGQRTGQGFTAFF	TGTGCCAGCGGCCAACGGACTGGACAGGGGTTTACAGCTTTCTTT
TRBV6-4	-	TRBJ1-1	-	CASSDTNRGTEAFF	TGTGCCAGCAGTGACACTAATCGGGGCACTGAAGCTTTCTTT
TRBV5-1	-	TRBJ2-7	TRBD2	CASSLGDLSGRIYEQYF	TGCGCCAGCAGCTTGGGGGACCTTAGCGGGAGGATCTACGAGCAGTACTTC
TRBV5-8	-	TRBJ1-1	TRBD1	CASSLEGGANTEAFF	TGTGCCAGCAGCTTGGAAGGGGGCGCGAACACTGAAGCTTTCTTT
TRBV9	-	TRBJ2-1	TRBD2	CASSVVAGVGSYNEQFF	TGTGCCAGCAGCGTAGTAGCGGGAGTAGGCTCCTACAATGAGCAGTTCTTC
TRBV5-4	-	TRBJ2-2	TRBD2	CASSLGLAGGRDTGELFF	TGTGCCAGCAGCTTGGGGCTAGCGGGAGGTCGGGACACCGGGGAGCTGTTTTTT
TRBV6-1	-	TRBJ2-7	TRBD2	CASSEVGLAGGPYEQYF	TGTGCCAGCAGTGAAGTGGGTCTAGCGGGAGGGCCCTACGAGCAGTACTTC
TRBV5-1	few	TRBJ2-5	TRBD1	CASSTHRGQTQYF	TGCGCCAGCAGCACCCACAGGGGACAGACCCAGTACTTC
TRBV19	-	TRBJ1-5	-	CAAAGPREPQHF	TGTGCCGCTGCAGGGCCTAGGGAGCCCCAGCATTTT
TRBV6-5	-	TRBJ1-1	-	CASGRREAENEAFF	TGTGCCAGTGGCCGGAGGGAGGCGGAGAATGAAGCTTTCTTT
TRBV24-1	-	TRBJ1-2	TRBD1	CATSDFDRDRGNYGYTF	TGTGCCACCAGTGATTTTGATCGGGACAGGGGTAACTATGGCTACACCTTC
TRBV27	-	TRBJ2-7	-	CASSFSGGFGREQYF	TGTGCCAGCAGTTTTAGTGGAGGGTTTGGCCGCGAGCAGTACTTC
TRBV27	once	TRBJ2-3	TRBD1	CASSFLRDRGVGTQYF	TGTGCCAGCAGTTTCCTCCGGGACAGGGGAGTTGGTACGCAGTATTTT
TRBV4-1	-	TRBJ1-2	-	CASRLLHLSSYGYTF	TGCGCCAGCAGACTACTACACCTTTCGAGCTATGGCTACACCTTC
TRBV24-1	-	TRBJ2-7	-	CATSKTGWNEQYF	TGTGCCACCAGCAAGACAGGTTGGAACGAGCAGTACTTC
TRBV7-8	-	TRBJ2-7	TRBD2	CASSKILAGYYEQYF	TGTGCCAGCAGCAAGATATTAGCGGGTTACTACGAGCAGTACTTC